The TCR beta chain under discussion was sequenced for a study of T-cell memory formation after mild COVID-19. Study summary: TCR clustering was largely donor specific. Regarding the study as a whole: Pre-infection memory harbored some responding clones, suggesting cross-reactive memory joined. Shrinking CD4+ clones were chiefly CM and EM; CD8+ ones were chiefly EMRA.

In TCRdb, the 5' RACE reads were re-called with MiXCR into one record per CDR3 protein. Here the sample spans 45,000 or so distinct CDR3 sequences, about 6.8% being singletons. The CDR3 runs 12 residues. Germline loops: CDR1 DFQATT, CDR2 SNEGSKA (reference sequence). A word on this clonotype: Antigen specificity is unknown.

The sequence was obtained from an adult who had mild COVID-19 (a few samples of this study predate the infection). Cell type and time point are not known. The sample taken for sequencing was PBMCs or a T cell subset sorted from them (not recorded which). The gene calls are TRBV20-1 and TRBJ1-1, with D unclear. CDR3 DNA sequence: TGCAGGCCGACTGCGATGAACACTGAAGCTTTCTTT. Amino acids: CRPTAMNTEAFF.